The 10 T cell receptor beta chains given below trace back to one sample, sequenced in a study of blood T cell repertoires in COVID-19. The method was immunoSEQ multiplex PCR; TCRdb's version includes in-frame clones alone and lacks a portion of them. The table has around 60,000 clones, approximately 90% seen once; the top ten hold 1.3%. The specimen sequenced was peripheral blood. Source of these receptors: a woman of 80 years or more with acute or convalescent COVID-19.

This chain joins TRBV6-6 and TRBJ2-5; a possible D gene is TRBD2 (6 bases). This CDR3 comprises 13 residues. CDR1 and CDR2 from the germline V gene are MNHNY and SVGAGI (reference sequence). The ends were cut back, 3 bases at V and 7 bases at J, with 12 bases in the middle. CDR3 in DNA: TGTGCCAGCAGTTATGAGACTAGGAGGACCCAGTACTTC. Protein: CASSYETRRTQYF.

V usage is TRBV5-1 and J usage is TRBJ1-6; 7 bases fit TRBD1. After removal of 2 bases from V and 8 bases from J, the junction contained 4 bases not matched to a gene. The CDR3 has 14 residues. The V gene's germline CDR1 is SGHRS and CDR2 YFSETQ. CDR3 amino acids: CASSFGTEDSPLHF. DNA of the CDR3: TGCGCCAGCAGCTTCGGGACAGAGGATTCACCCCTCCACTTT.

The chain links TRBV15 to TRBJ1-5, with 9 bases identical to TRBD1. The CDR3 extends over 18 amino acids. Looked up from germline, CDR1 is LNHNV and CDR2 is YYDKDF (reference sequence). V lost 1 base to trimming and J lost 5 bases; unmatched junction nucleotides: 12. DNA for the CDR3: TGTGCCACCAGCAGAGTATCGCGGGACAGGGCGAATCATCAGCCCCAGCATTTT. This sequence encodes CATSRVSRDRANHQPQHF.

DNA for the CDR3: TGTGCCAGCAGTTACGGATTTAGGGGTGGCGAGCAGTACTTC. Translating gives CASSYGFRGGEQYF. The gene calls are TRBV6-2 or TRBV6-3 and TRBJ2-7; possibly TRBD1 for D (5 bases). Germline loops: CDR1 MNHEY, CDR2 SVGEGT. The CDR3 loop spans 14 amino acids. Trimming cost V 2 bases and J 6 bases, with 14 bases left between them.

The gene calls are TRBV18 and TRBJ2-1, with 10 nucleotides matching TRBD2. The CDR3 has 14 residues. With 7 bases clipped from V and 4 bases from J, the junction kept 4 bases outside the gene matches. CDR1 KGHSH and CDR2 LQKENI come from the germline V gene. The CDR3 DNA reads as TGTGCCAGCTACACTAGCGGGACTTACAATGAGCAGTTCTTC. This encodes CASYTSGTYNEQFF.

The CDR3 region has the DNA TGTGCCAGCAGTCTCTCTGGAAACACCATATATTTT. Translating gives CASSLSGNTIYF. The gene calls are TRBV11-3 and TRBJ1-3, with D unresolved. There are 12 residues in the CDR3. Trimming left V 6 bases short and J 0 bases short, with 3 bases between. The germline CDR1 and CDR2 sequences are SGHNT and YENEEA.

This chain uses TRBV5-1 with TRBJ1-1; unclear D gene. V lost 0 bases to trimming and J lost 2 bases, with 17 bases between them. Germline V gene data show CDR1 as SGHRS and CDR2 as YFSETQ. The CDR3 covers 17 residues. The CDR3 region has the DNA TGCGCCAGCAGCTTGGGTCTAGCGACTTTCATCAACACTGAAGCTTTCTTT. Amino acids: CASSLGLATFINTEAFF.

The chain links TRBV30 to TRBJ2-2, with 7 positions matching TRBD2. Looked up from germline, CDR1 is GTSNPN and CDR2 is SVGIG (reference sequence). V lost 0 bases, J lost 4 bases, and 2 bases stayed unmatched. The CDR3 length is 14 residues. The CDR3 protein is CAWSVLALTGELFF. The CDR3, as DNA: TGTGCCTGGAGTGTACTAGCGCTCACCGGGGAGCTGTTTTTT.

The chain links TRBV9 to TRBJ2-2; TRBD2 is a possible D gene (5 bases). Germline CDR1 and CDR2: SGDLS and YYNGEE. The CDR3 has 14 residues. The V end was cut by 4 bases, the J end by 8 bases, with 15 bases between. CDR3: CASSLALGLGELFF. CDR3 sequence (DNA): TGTGCCAGCAGCCTCGCACTAGGCTTGGGGGAGCTGTTTTTT. The full variable domain, rest sourced from reference TRBV9 and TRBJ2-2, is DSGVTQTPKHLITATGQRVTLRCSPRSGDLSVYWYQQSLDQGLQFLIQYYNGEERAKGNILERFSAQQFPDLHSELNLSSLELGDSALYFCASSLALGLGELFFGEGSRLTVL.

The chain links TRBV5-1 to TRBJ1-6; TRBD1 is a possible D gene (5 bases). Germline values: CDR1 SGHRS, CDR2 YFSETQ. The V and J ends lost 0 bases and 8 bases respectively, with 9 bases between them. This CDR3 contains 14 residues. The CDR3 DNA is TGCGCCAGCAGCTTGGCCAGGGCCGATTCACCCCTCCACTTT. Residues: CASSLARADSPLHF.